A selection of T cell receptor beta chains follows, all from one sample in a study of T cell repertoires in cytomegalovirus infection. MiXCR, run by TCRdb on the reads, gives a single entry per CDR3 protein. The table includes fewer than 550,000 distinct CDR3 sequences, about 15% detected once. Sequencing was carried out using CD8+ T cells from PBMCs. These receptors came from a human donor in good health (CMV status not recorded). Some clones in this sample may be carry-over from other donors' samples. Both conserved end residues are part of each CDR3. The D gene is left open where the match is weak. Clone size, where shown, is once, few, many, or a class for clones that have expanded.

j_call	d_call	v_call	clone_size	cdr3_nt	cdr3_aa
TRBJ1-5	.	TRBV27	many	TGTGCCAGCAGGCCAGGGCTTGGTAATCAGCCCCAGCATTTT	CASRPGLGNQPQHF
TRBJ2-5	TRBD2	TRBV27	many	TGTGCCAGCGCGATCGGACTAGCGGGAGAGACCCAGTACTTC	CASAIGLAGETQYF
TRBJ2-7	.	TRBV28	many	TGTGCCAGCAGCTCCCCCTCAGAGGGCACCTACGAGCAGTACTTC	CASSSPSEGTYEQYF
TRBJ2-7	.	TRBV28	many	TGTGCCAGCAGTTCCAGCTTTACGGGAGAGCAGTACTTC	CASSSSFTGEQYF
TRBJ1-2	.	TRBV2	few	TGTGCCAGCATCAAAAGATATGGCTACACCTTC	CASIKRYGYTF
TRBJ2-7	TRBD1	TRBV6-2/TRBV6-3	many	TGTGCCAGCAGTCGGGACAGGGGGCGCGACCACGAGCAGTACTTC	CASSRDRGRDHEQYF
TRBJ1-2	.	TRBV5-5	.	TGTGCCAGCAGCTTTTATTCAGGCGTTTATGGCTACACCTTC	CASSFYSGVYGYTF
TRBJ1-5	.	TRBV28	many	TGTGCCAGCAGTTCAGAGACACGCTCTCAGCCCCAGCATTTT	CASSSETRSQPQHF
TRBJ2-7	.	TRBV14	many	TGTGCCAGCAGCCAAAGGGCCATCTACGAGCAGTACTTC	CASSQRAIYEQYF
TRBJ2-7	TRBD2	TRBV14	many	TGTGCCAGCAGCTCGGGACGCGGGAGTAACTACGAGCAGTACTTC	CASSSGRGSNYEQYF
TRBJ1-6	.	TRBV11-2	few	TGTGCCAGTTCGGTCGGGGGAGTGAATTCACCCCTCCACTTT	CASSVGGVNSPLHF
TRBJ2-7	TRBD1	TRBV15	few	TGTGCCACCAGCGCAGGACAGGACTACGAGCAGTACTTC	CATSAGQDYEQYF
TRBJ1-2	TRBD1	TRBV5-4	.	TGTGCCAGCAGCCCCAGGGGGATCGCCGATGGCTACACCTTC	CASSPRGIADGYTF
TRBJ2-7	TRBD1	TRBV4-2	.	TGTGCCAGCAGCCAGACCGTGAGACAGGGCTACGAGCAGTACTTC	CASSQTVRQGYEQYF
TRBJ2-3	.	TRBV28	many	TGTGCCAGCAGTTTTTTAGCCTCCGGAACCAGCACAGATACGCAGTATTTT	CASSFLASGTSTDTQYF
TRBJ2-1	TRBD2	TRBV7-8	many	TGTGCCAGCAGCCACGGACTAGCGGGGGTGTACAATGAGCAGTTCTTC	CASSHGLAGVYNEQFF
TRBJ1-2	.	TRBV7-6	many	TGTGCCAGCAGCTCCTCGGGTTCCGGCCTCTATGGCTACACCTTC	CASSSSGSGLYGYTF